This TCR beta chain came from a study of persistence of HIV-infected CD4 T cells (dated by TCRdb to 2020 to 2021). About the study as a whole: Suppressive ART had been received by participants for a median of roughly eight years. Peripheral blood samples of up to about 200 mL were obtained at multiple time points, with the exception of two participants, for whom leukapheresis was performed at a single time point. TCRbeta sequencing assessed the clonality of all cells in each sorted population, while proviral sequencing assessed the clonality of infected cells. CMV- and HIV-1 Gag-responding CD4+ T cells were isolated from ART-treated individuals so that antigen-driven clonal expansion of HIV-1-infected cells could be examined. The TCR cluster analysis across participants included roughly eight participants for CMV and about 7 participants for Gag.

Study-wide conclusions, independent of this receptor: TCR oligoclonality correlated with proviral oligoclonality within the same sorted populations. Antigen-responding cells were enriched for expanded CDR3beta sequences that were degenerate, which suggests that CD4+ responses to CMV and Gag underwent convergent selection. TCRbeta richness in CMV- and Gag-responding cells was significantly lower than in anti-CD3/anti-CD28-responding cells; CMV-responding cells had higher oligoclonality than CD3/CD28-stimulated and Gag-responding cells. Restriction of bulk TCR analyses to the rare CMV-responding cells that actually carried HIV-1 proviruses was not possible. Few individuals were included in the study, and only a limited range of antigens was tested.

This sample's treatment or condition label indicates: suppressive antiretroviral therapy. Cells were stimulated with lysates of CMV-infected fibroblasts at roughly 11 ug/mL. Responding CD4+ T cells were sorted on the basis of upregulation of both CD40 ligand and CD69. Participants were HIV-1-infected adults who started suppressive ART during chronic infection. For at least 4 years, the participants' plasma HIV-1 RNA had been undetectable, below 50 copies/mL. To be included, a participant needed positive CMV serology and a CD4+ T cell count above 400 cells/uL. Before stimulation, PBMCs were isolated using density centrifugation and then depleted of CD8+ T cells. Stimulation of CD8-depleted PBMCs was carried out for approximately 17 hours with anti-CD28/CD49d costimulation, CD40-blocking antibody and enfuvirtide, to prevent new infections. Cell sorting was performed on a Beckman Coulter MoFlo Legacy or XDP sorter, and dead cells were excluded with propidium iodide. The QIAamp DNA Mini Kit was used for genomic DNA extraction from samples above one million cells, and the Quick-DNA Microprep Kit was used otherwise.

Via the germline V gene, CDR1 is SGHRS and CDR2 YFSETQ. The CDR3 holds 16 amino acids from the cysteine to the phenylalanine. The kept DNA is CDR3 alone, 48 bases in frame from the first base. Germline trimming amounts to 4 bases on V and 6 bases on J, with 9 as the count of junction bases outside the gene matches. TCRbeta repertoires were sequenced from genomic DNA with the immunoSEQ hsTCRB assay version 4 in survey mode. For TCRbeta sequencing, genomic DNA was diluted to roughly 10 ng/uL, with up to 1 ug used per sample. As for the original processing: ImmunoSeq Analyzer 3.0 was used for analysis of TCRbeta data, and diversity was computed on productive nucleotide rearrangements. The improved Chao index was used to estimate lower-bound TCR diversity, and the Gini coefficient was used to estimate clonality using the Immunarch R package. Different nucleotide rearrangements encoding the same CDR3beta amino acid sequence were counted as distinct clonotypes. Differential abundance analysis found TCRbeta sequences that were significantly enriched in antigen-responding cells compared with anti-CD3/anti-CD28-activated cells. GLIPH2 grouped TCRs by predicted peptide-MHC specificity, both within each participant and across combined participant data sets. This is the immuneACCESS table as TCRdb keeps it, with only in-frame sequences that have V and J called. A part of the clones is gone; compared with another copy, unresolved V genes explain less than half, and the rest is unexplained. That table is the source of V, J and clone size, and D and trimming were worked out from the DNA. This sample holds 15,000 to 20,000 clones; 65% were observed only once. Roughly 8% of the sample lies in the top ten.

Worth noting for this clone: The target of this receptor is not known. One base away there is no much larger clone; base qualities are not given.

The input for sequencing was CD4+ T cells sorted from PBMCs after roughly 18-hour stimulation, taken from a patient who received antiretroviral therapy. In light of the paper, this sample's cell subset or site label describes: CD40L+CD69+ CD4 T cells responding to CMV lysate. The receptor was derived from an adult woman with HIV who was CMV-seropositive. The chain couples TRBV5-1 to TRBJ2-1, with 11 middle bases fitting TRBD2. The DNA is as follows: TGCGCCAGCAGCCGGGGGCTAGCGGGGGGTGGCAATGAGCAGTTCTTC. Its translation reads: CASSRGLAGGGNEQFF.